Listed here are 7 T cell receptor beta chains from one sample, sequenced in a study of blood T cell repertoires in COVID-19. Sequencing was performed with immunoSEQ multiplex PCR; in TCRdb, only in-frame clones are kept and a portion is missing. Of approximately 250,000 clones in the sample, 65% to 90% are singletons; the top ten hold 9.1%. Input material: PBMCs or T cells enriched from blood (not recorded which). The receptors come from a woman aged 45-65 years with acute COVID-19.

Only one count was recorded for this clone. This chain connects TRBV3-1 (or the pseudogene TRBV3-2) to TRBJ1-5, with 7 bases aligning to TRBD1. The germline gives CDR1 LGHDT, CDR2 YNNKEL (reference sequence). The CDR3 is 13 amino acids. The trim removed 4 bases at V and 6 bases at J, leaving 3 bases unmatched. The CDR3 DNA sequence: TGTGCCAGCAGCCTACAGGGGTTTCAGCCCCAGCATTTT. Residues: CASSLQGFQPQHF.

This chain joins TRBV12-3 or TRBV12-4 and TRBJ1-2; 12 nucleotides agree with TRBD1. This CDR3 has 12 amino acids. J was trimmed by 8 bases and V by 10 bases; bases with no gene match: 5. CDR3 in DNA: TGTGCCACCCGGGGGACAGGGGGCGGCTACACCTTC. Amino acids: CATRGTGGGYTF.

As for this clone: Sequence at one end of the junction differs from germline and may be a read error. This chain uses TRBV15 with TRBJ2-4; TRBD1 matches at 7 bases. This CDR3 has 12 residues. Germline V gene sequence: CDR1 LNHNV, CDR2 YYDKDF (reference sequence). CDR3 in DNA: TGTGCCACCAGCAGAGCCCGGGACAGCCAGGCCTTC. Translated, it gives CATSRARDSQAF.

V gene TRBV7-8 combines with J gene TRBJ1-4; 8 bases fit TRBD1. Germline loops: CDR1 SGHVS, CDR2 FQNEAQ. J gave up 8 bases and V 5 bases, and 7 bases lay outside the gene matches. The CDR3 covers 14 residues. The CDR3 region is CASSPGTGWEKLFF. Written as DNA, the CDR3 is TGTGCCAGCAGCCCCGGGACAGGTTGGGAAAAACTGTTTTTT. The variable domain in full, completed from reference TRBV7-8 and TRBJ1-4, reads GAGVSQSPRYKVAKRGQDVALRCDPISGHVSLFWYQQALGQGPEFLTYFQNEAQLDKSGLPSDRFFAERPEGSVSTLKIQRTQQEDSAVYLCASSPGTGWEKLFFGSGTQLSVL.

For the CDR3, the DNA is TGCGCCAGCAGTCGCTTCGCGGGACTAGCGGGGGGCCCCGGGGAGCTGTTTTTT. This translates into CASSRFAGLAGGPGELFF. The genes are TRBV10-2 and TRBJ2-2; 15 bases map to TRBD2. Germline CDR1 is WSHSY and CDR2 is SAAADI. The CDR3 contains 18 residues. V shed 5 bases and J 6 bases; nucleotides not matched to a gene: 10.

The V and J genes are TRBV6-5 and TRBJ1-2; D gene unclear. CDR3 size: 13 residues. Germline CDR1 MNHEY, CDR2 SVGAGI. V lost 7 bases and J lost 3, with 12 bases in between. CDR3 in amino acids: CASKPTLDYGYTF. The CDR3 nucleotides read TGTGCCAGCAAGCCGACTCTAGACTATGGCTACACCTTC.

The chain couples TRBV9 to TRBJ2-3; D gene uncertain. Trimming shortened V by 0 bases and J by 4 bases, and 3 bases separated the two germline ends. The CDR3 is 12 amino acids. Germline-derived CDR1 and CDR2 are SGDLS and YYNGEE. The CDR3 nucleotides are TGTGCCAGCAGCGTAGTCGCAGATACGCAGTATTTT. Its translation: CASSVVADTQYF.